Listed below are T cell receptor beta chains from one sample, sequenced in a study of CD8 T cells in Susac syndrome. A single record per CDR3 protein comes from TCRdb applying MiXCR to the immunoSEQ multiplex PCR reads. The sample carries 150,000 to 200,000 distinct CDR3 sequences, approximately 93% recorded once. Material for sequencing was CD4+ T cells from PBMCs. These receptors all come from a human donor in good health. CDR3s include the opening cysteine and the closing phenylalanine or tryptophan. Fields, in order: V gene, J gene, D gene, clone size, CDR3 protein, CDR3 DNA. A D gene is named only where the DNA matches it firmly. Clone size is stated in some rows and not others, as once, few, many or a class when expanded.

TRBV7-3,TRBJ2-6,-,-,CASSLGSGGANVLTF,TGTGCCAGCAGCTTAGGTTCGGGGGGGGCCAACGTCCTGACTTTC
TRBV29-1,TRBJ1-1,-,-,CSVRDGNTEAFF,TGCAGCGTCCGTGACGGAAACACTGAAGCTTTCTTT
TRBV25-1,TRBJ1-2,-,-,CASSDAPNYGYTF,TGTGCCAGCAGTGATGCCCCTAACTATGGCTACACCTTC
TRBV6-5,TRBJ2-4,-,-,CASRDGDKNIQYF,TGTGCCAGCAGGGATGGGGACAAAAACATTCAGTACTTC
TRBV6-5,TRBJ1-3,-,-,CASTEGLWPENTIYF,TGTGCCAGCACTGAGGGACTTTGGCCAGAAAACACCATATATTTT
TRBV7-2,TRBJ2-7,-,-,CASSFRETGRTAVYEQYF,TGTGCCAGCAGCTTCAGAGAGACAGGCCGAACGGCGGTGTACGAGCAGTACTTC
TRBV9,TRBJ1-1,-,once,CASSEGGTEAFF,TGTGCCAGCAGCGAGGGGGGAACTGAAGCTTTCTTT
TRBV28,TRBJ1-5,-,-,CASLPSGGGQPQHF,TGTGCCAGCCTACCCTCGGGGGGGGGTCAGCCCCAGCATTTT
TRBV29-1,TRBJ2-5,-,-,CSVEPLETQYF,TGCAGCGTTGAACCCCTAGAGACCCAGTACTTC
TRBV7-9,TRBJ2-1,TRBD2,-,CASSWPRGGLRNEQFF,TGTGCCAGCAGCTGGCCGCGGGGGGGCCTACGCAATGAGCAGTTCTTC
TRBV5-1,TRBJ2-3,-,-,CASSLSTGPDTQYF,TGCGCCAGCAGCTTAAGTACAGGGCCAGATACGCAGTATTTT
TRBV6-5,TRBJ1-2,-,-,CASSYTPSEVYGYTF,TGTGCCAGCAGTTACACCCCCTCGGAGGTCTATGGCTACACCTTC
TRBV3-1,TRBJ2-3,TRBD1,-,CASSQSGGDTQYF,TGTGCCAGCAGCCAGTCAGGGGGAGATACGCAGTATTTT
TRBV20-1,TRBJ2-7,-,-,CSALRIAYEQYF,TGCAGTGCTCTACGGATCGCCTACGAGCAGTACTTC
TRBV5-1,TRBJ2-6,-,-,CASSLTGLDGANVLTF,TGCGCCAGCAGCTTGACAGGGTTGGACGGGGCCAACGTCCTGACTTTC
TRBV5-6,TRBJ2-3,-,-,CASSFRTVSATDTQYF,TGTGCCAGCAGCTTCCGGACAGTCTCTGCCACAGATACGCAGTATTTT
TRBV9,TRBJ1-2,TRBD1,-,CASSVATGQDGYTF,TGTGCCAGCAGCGTAGCTACGGGACAGGATGGCTACACCTTC
TRBV6-5,TRBJ1-4,-,-,CASSYRPNPNEKLFF,TGTGCCAGCAGTTATCGGCCAAACCCCAATGAAAAACTGTTTTTT
TRBV20-1,TRBJ2-7,-,-,CSASSGATYEQYF,TGCAGTGCTAGTTCGGGAGCAACCTACGAGCAGTACTTC
TRBV7-9,TRBJ1-6,-,-,CASSPTTGWGNSPLHF,TGTGCCAGCAGCCCCACGACAGGTTGGGGGAATTCACCCCTCCACTTT
TRBV5-1,TRBJ1-2,TRBD1,-,CASSTTGANYGYTF,TGCGCCAGCAGTACGACAGGGGCCAACTATGGCTACACCTTC
TRBV18,TRBJ1-2,TRBD1,-,CASSPKGTGTF,TGTGCCAGCTCACCAAAGGGGACAGGGACCTTC
TRBV5-1,TRBJ2-1,TRBD1,-,CASSTDRVGFGNEQFF,TGCGCCAGCAGCACAGACAGGGTTGGTTTCGGCAATGAGCAGTTCTTC
TRBV18,TRBJ1-6,-,few,CASSTSPGVGPLHF,TGTGCCAGCTCAACTTCCCCGGGCGTAGGACCCCTCCACTTT
TRBV2,TRBJ2-1,-,-,CASREGGTRYNEQFF,TGTGCCAGCAGAGAGGGTGGAACACGGTACAATGAGCAGTTCTTC
TRBV19,TRBJ1-1,-,-,CASSPLPSGTANTEAFF,TGTGCCAGTAGTCCTCTTCCTTCCGGAACAGCGAACACTGAAGCTTTCTTT
TRBV20-1,TRBJ2-3,-,-,CSAPRGLGSTLSDTQYF,TGCAGTGCTCCGCGGGGGCTGGGCTCCACGTTATCAGATACGCAGTATTTT
TRBV27,TRBJ2-2,-,-,CASSVRGAFTFTGELFF,TGTGCCAGCAGTGTGAGGGGGGCTTTCACATTCACCGGGGAGCTGTTTTTT
TRBV12-3/TRBV12-4,TRBJ1-5,TRBD1,-,CASVRTGVNQPQHF,TGTGCCAGCGTCCGGACAGGGGTCAATCAGCCCCAGCATTTT
TRBV12-3/TRBV12-4,TRBJ2-5,TRBD2,-,CASSDSGLAGNLEETQYF,TGTGCCAGCAGTGATTCGGGACTAGCGGGGAACCTAGAAGAGACCCAGTACTTC
TRBV19,TRBJ1-1,TRBD1,-,CASSEDRRLNTEAFF,TGTGCCAGTAGTGAGGACAGGCGCTTGAACACTGAAGCTTTCTTT
TRBV30,TRBJ2-7,-,-,CAWSPRGSEQYF,TGTGCCTGGAGTCCGAGGGGTTCCGAGCAGTACTTC
TRBV3-1,TRBJ2-7,TRBD1,-,CASSRTGRSSEEQYF,TGTGCCAGCAGCCGGACAGGGAGGTCGTCAGAGGAGCAGTACTTC
TRBV13,TRBJ1-6,-,-,CASRENRLTSPLHF,TGTGCCAGCAGGGAGAACCGTTTAACTTCACCCCTCCACTTT
TRBV7-9,TRBJ1-1,-,-,CASSLLRVGNTEAFF,TGTGCCAGCAGCTTACTCAGAGTAGGGAACACTGAAGCTTTCTTT
TRBV6-2/TRBV6-3,TRBJ2-3,-,few,CASSVDGLRAQYF,TGTGCCAGCAGTGTGGACGGCCTTAGGGCGCAGTATTTT
TRBV7-9,TRBJ2-7,-,-,CASSHGGPGTGQYF,TGTGCCAGCAGCCATGGGGGGCCAGGGACCGGGCAGTACTTC